This T cell receptor (beta chain) comes out of a study of T cell responses to AZD1222 COVID-19 vaccine. Data came from immunoSEQ multiplex PCR; TCRdb stores just in-frame clones and leaves some out. The sample yields 85,000 to 120,000 clones, roughly 90% seen once. The germline CDR1 and CDR2 sequences are SGHDN and FVKESK. The CDR3 consists of 14 residues. Trimming removed 4 bases from V and 9 bases from J, with 16 bases in between. The clonotype originates from an adult in good health. The chain is built from TRBV14 and TRBJ2-1; D is unclear. The specimen comprised peripheral blood, sampled on day 0 of AZD1222 vaccination. This chain's CDR3 is CASSPLLSVGEQFF. The CDR3, as DNA: TGTGCCAGCAGCCCTCTCTTATCTGTCGGTGAGCAGTTCTTC. The variable domain in full, with the rest retrieved from reference TRBV14 and TRBJ2-1, is EAGVTQFPSHSVIEKGQTVTLRCDPISGHDNLYWYRRVMGKEIKFLLHFVKESKQDESGMPNNRFLAERTGGTYSTLKVQPAELEDSGVYFCASSPLLSVGEQFFGPGTRLTVL.